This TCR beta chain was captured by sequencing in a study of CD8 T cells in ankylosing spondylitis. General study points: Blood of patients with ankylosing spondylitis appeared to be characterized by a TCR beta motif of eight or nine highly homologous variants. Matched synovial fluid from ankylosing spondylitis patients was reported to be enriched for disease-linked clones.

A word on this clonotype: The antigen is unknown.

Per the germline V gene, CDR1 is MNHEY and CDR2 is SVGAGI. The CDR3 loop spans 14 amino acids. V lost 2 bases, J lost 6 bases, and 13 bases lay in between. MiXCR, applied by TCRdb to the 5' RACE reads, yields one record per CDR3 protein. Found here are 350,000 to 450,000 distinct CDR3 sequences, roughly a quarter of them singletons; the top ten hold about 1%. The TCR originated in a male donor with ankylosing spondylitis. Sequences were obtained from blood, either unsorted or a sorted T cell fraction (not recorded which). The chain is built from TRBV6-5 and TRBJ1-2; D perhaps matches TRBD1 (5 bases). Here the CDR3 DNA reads TGTGCCAGCAGTTACACCGACAGCTACGATGGCTACACCTTC. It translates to CASSYTDSYDGYTF.